This T cell receptor beta chain was sequenced for a study of graft-versus-host responses after intestinal transplantation. As for the study in general: Once they had received anti-thymocyte globulin induction, all recipients took tacrolimus and steroids for about 3 years.

Responders that carried the CFSE label, some 200,000 of them, were plated with some 200,000 irradiated, violet-dye-labeled stimulator cells. Overall study findings and caveats: Early post-transplant HvG declines tracked with peak circulating GvH clone levels.

V lost 9 bases and J lost 6, with 12 bases in between. This CDR3 region has 12 residues. Germline V CDR1 and CDR2: MNHNS, SASEGT. This clone turned up a few times. TCRdb keeps only in-frame clones here, not all; method: immunoSEQ multiplex PCR. This sample has roughly 13,000 clones, with about two fifths found just once. The material was alloreactive CD8+ T cells from a mixed lymphocyte reaction culture, obtained before intestinal transplant. Subset meaning: CFSE-low proliferating T cells sorted from approximately 6-day pre-transplant mixed lymphocyte reaction (GvH or HvG direction). The chain uses TRBV6-1 and TRBJ2-1, with TRBD1 as a possible D gene (6 bases). The sequence was collected from a human patient who received an intestinal transplant. DNA for the CDR3: TGTGCCAGTGGAGCAGGGGTCAATGAGCAGTTCTTC. Its protein product is CASGAGVNEQFF.